A single sample is the source of the 20 T cell receptor beta chains below, sequenced in a study of blood T cell repertoires in COVID-19. Libraries were prepared by immunoSEQ multiplex PCR; TCRdb keeps only in-frame clonotypes and omits some of them. This sample has more than 95,000 clones, with 65% to 80% found just once. The sample taken for sequencing was peripheral blood. The receptors derive from a man between 65 and 85 years old with acute or convalescent COVID-19.

The chain employs TRBV5-5 and TRBJ2-3; 16 bases are shared with TRBD2. Germline values: CDR1 SGHKS, CDR2 YYEKEE (reference sequence). The CDR3 contains 16 residues. V shed 4 bases, J shed 6 bases, and the junction held 5 bases outside the gene matches. The CDR3 spells CASSPGLAGGRDTQYF. The CDR3 DNA is TGTGCCAGCAGCCCGGGACTAGCGGGAGGGCGGGATACGCAGTATTTT.

The genes are TRBV28 and TRBJ1-1, with a possible D match to TRBD1 (6 bases). V dropped 4 bases and J dropped 4 bases, with 16 bases sitting between them. This CDR3 has 15 residues. Germline CDR1 MDHEN, CDR2 SYDVKM. CDR3 residues: CASSSPRGGGTEAFF. The DNA of the CDR3 is TGTGCCAGCAGTTCCCCCCGAGGGGGTGGCACTGAAGCTTTCTTT.

The chain combines TRBV15 with TRBJ1-4, with a possible D match to TRBD1 (5 bases). Trimming shortened V by 5 bases and J by 4 bases, and 11 bases separated the two germline ends. Germline CDR1 is LNHNV and CDR2 is YYDKDF (reference sequence). The CDR3 runs to 14 residues. CDR3 bases: TGTGCCACCAGCGGGGGAGGGAGTAATGAAAAACTGTTTTTT. This translates into CATSGGGSNEKLFF.

This clone was recorded a few times. This chain joins TRBV3-1 (or the pseudogene TRBV3-2) and TRBJ1-4; 10 positions agree with TRBD1. Trimming took 0 bases from V and 8 from J; bases not matched to a gene: 6. Germline-derived CDR1 and CDR2 are LGHDT and YNNKEL (reference sequence). The CDR3 extends over 16 amino acids. CDR3: CASSQDRDRGGEKLFF. The CDR3 DNA reads as TGTGCCAGCAGCCAAGATCGGGACAGGGGTGGCGAAAAACTGTTTTTT.

The V call is TRBV2, the J call TRBJ2-1; 7 nucleotides line up with TRBD2. CDR3 length: 15 amino acids. With V trimmed by 4 bases and J by 4 bases, 7 bases remained unmatched. CDR1 SNHLY and CDR2 FYNNEI come from the germline V gene. CDR3: CASSVGLAEYNEQFF. CDR3 nucleotide sequence: TGTGCCAGCAGTGTGGGGCTAGCGGAGTACAATGAGCAGTTCTTC.

The V and J genes are TRBV12-3 or TRBV12-4 and TRBJ2-7; D is undetermined. Trimming removed 5 bases at V and 1 base at J, with 6 bases between. CDR3 length: 12 amino acids. In DNA, the CDR3 is TGTGCCAGCAGTACCGGTTCCTACGAGCAGTACTTC. Protein product: CASSTGSYEQYF.

The chain employs TRBV7-9 and TRBJ2-1; D is perhaps TRBD2 (5 bases). The CDR3 totals 15 residues. The germline V gene has CDR1 SEHNR and CDR2 FQNEAQ (reference sequence). The V and J ends lost 5 bases and 6 bases respectively, with 17 bases between them. As DNA, the CDR3 is TGTGCCAGCAGCCCGAGGGCCCGTAACCCCAATGAGCAGTTCTTC. Amino acids: CASSPRARNPNEQFF.

The V gene is TRBV25-1, the J gene TRBJ1-6; D is possibly TRBD1 (6 bases). The CDR3 is made up of 16 amino acids. The germline gives CDR1 MGHDK, CDR2 SYGVNS. The ends were cut back, 3 bases at V and 7 bases at J, with 16 bases in the middle. The CDR3 reads CASSDRGSSWNSPLHF. In nucleotides, the CDR3 is TGTGCCAGCAGTGATAGGGGGTCGTCGTGGAATTCACCCCTCCACTTT.

The CDR3 sequence is CASSERTGEQYF. The CDR3 DNA reads as TGTGCCAGCAGTGAAAGGACGGGGGAGCAGTACTTC. The V gene is TRBV2, the J gene TRBJ2-7, with D tentatively TRBD2 (5 bases). V was pared by 2 bases and J by 7 bases, with 9 bases between. The length of the CDR3 is 12 residues. The germline V gene has CDR1 SNHLY and CDR2 FYNNEI.

The chain has TRBV19 and TRBJ1-4, with TRBD1 matching 9 bases. Per the germline V gene, CDR1 is LNHDA and CDR2 is SQIVND (reference sequence). Germline trimming cut 3 bases from V and 5 bases from J; bases unmatched to any gene: 1. The CDR3 consists of 14 residues. This CDR3 reads CASSIGQGNEKLFF. The CDR3 DNA follows: TGTGCCAGTAGTATCGGACAGGGGAATGAAAAACTGTTTTTT.

V gene TRBV4-3 combines with J gene TRBJ1-2; no definite D call. With 4 bases removed from V and 7 bases from J, the gap between germline ends came to 19 bases. CDR1 is LGHNA and CDR2 is YSLEER in the germline V gene. This CDR3 is built from 15 residues. CDR3 sequence: CASSPRPGSPSGYTF. The CDR3 DNA reads as TGCGCCAGCAGCCCCCGCCCCGGGAGTCCCTCTGGCTACACCTTC.

This clone came up a few times. The J gene is TRBJ2-2, the V gene TRBV4-2, with 10 nucleotides matching TRBD2. Germline V lookup: CDR1 LGHNA, CDR2 YNFKEQ. The CDR3 runs to 18 residues. J was trimmed by 8 bases and V by 0 bases; bases with no gene match: 12. This CDR3 reads CASSQDLLSGRVGGELFF. The CDR3 nucleotides are TGTGCCAGCAGCCAAGATCTGTTGAGCGGGAGGGTCGGAGGGGAGCTGTTTTTT.

The chain combines TRBV6-1 with TRBJ1-4; D gene ambiguous. The CDR3 runs 18 residues. Germline CDR1 and CDR2: MNHNS and SASEGT. V dropped 4 bases and J dropped 0 bases, with 18 bases sitting between them. The DNA of the CDR3 is TGTGCCAGCAGTGCCGGGGTGGATAGCGTTGCAACTAATGAAAAACTGTTTTTT. This translates into CASSAGVDSVATNEKLFF.

This clone was found once. The chain uses TRBV11-1 and TRBJ2-1, with a tentative D call TRBD1 (6 bases). Trimming cost V 2 bases and J 8 bases, with 7 bases left between them. This CDR3 spans 12 amino acids. Germline values: CDR1 SGHAT, CDR2 FQDESV (reference sequence). The CDR3 nucleotides are TGTGCCAGCAGCTTAAGGGGGTATGAGCAGTTCTTC. Translation gives CASSLRGYEQFF.

The chain is built from TRBV27 and TRBJ1-6; D is unclear. With 7 bases removed from V and 3 bases from J, the gap between germline ends came to 16 bases. Germline assignment: CDR1 MNHEY and CDR2 SMNVEV (reference sequence). The CDR3 runs 16 residues. CDR3 in DNA: TGTGCCAGCATCCCCCGGAGGGCGAACTATAATTCACCCCTCCACTTT. Residues: CASIPRRANYNSPLHF.

The chain uses TRBV9 and TRBJ2-1, with unresolved D. The CDR3 is 15 amino acids. Trimming took 0 bases from V and 3 from J, leaving 10 bases between them. Germline V gene sequence: CDR1 SGDLS, CDR2 YYNGEE. The chain's CDR3 is CASSVGGNNYNEQFF. For the CDR3, the DNA is TGTGCCAGCAGCGTAGGAGGAAATAACTACAATGAGCAGTTCTTC.

This chain links TRBV12-3 or TRBV12-4 with TRBJ1-4; 7 nucleotides agree with TRBD1. After removal of 7 bases from V and 11 bases from J, the junction contained 10 bases not matched to a gene. The CDR3 covers 13 residues. CDR3 DNA sequence: TGTGCCAGCAACAAAAAACCGGGACAGAAACTGTTTTTT. This encodes CASNKKPGQKLFF.

The chain employs TRBV7-2 and TRBJ1-2, with D unresolved. Germline V gives CDR1 SGHTA, CDR2 FQGNSA. Trimming stripped 5 bases from V and 0 bases from J, with 10 bases between. The CDR3 contains 14 residues. CDR3 amino acids: CASSPAGTNYGYTF. CDR3 DNA: TGTGCCAGCAGCCCAGCAGGCACTAACTATGGCTACACCTTC.

The V call is TRBV4-2, the J call TRBJ1-3; D is ambiguous. Germline CDR1 is LGHNA and CDR2 is YNFKEQ. V was shortened by 0 bases and J by 8 bases, with 8 bases between the two germline ends. This CDR3 region has 13 residues. DNA of the CDR3: TGTGCCAGCAGCCAAGAGTGGCGGGACACCATATATTTT. It specifies CASSQEWRDTIYF.

The V gene is TRBV27, the J gene TRBJ1-2; 10 bases match TRBD1. This CDR3 region has 15 residues. Germline trimming cut 7 bases from V and 2 bases from J; bases unmatched to any gene: 7. Germline lookup yields CDR1 MNHEY and CDR2 SMNVEV (reference sequence). The CDR3 reads CASKTTGGPNYGYTF. The CDR3 DNA reads TGTGCCAGCAAAACGACAGGGGGCCCCAACTATGGCTACACCTTC.